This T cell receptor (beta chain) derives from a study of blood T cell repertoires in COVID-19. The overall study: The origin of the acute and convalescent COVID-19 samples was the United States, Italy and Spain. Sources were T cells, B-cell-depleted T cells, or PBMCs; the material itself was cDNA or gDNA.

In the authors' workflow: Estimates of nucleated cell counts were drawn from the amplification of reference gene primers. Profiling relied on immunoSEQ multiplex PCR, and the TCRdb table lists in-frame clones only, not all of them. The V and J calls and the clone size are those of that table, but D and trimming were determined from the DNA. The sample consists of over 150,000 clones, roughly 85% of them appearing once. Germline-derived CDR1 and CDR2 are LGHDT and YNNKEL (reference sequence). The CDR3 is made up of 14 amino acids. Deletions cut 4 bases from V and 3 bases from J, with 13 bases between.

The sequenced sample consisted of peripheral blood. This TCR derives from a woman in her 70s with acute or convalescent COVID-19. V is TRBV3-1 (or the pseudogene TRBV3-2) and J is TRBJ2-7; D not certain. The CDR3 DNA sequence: TGTGCCAGCAGCCCTCTGACTCCTGGCTACGAGCAGTACTTC. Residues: CASSPLTPGYEQYF.